The 7 T cell receptor beta chains listed next were all sequenced from one sample in a study of control samples from healthy donors and cancer patients. Profiled with immunoSEQ multiplex PCR; TCRdb holds only in-frame clones, not every one. This sample carries about 86,000 clones, 85% to 90% of them seen once, and the ten largest clones take less than 10%. The sample consisted of PBMCs. These receptor sequences come from a woman in her 50s with colorectal cancer.

The chain employs TRBV6-6 and TRBJ1-2; perhaps TRBD1 as D (6 bases). Germline lookup yields CDR1 MNHNY and CDR2 SVGAGI (reference sequence). V was clipped by 4 bases and J by 8 bases, with 14 bases between them. CDR3 size: 13 residues. DNA of the CDR3: TGTGCCAGCAGTTTAGGGGGTGCCAGCGGCTACACCTTC. Residues: CASSLGGASGYTF.

The CDR3 sequence is CASSLVESNTGELFF. As DNA, the CDR3 is TGTGCCAGCAGCTTGGTAGAGTCGAACACCGGGGAGCTGTTTTTT. The chain recombines TRBV5-6 with TRBJ2-2, with D unresolved. V was trimmed by 0 bases and J by 0 bases, leaving 6 bases between them. Per germline, CDR1 SGHDT and CDR2 YYEEEE. The CDR3 runs to 15 residues. Filled out from reference TRBV5-6 and TRBJ2-2, the complete variable domain reads DAGVTQSPTHLIKTRGQQVTLRCSPKSGHDTVSWYQQALGQGPQFIFQYYEEEERQRGNFPDRFSGHQFPNYSSELNVNALLLGDSALYLCASSLVESNTGELFFGEGSRLTVL.

In this sample, this clone turned up once. V and J are TRBV30 and TRBJ2-7; D is possibly TRBD1 (6 bases). The CDR3 has 14 residues. V dropped 5 bases and J dropped 3 bases, with 17 bases sitting between them. CDR1 and CDR2 from the germline V gene are GTSNPN and SVGIG (reference sequence). The chain's CDR3 is CAWSGKGTRYEQYV. In DNA, the CDR3 is TGTGCCTGGTCGGGCAAGGGGACACGCTACGAGCAGTACGTC.

This clone has a single count. The V call is TRBV5-4, the J call TRBJ1-2, with a weak D call TRBD1 (6 bases). From germline, CDR1 is SGHNT and CDR2 YYREEE (reference sequence). Deletions cut 3 bases from V and 8 bases from J, with 17 bases between. The CDR3 extends over 14 amino acids. In DNA, the CDR3 is TGTGCCAGCAGCTCGACAGGAGTCCTGGGCGGCTACACCTTC. Protein sequence: CASSSTGVLGGYTF.

About this clone: This sample includes further DNA sequences coding for the same CDR3. The chain is built from TRBV7-2 and TRBJ2-7; D ambiguous. The CDR3 has 13 residues. The germline V gene encodes CDR1 SGHTA and CDR2 FQGNSA. V was trimmed by 3 bases and J by 1 base, leaving 7 bases between them. The CDR3 reads CASSLSVSYEQYV. The CDR3 region has the DNA TGTGCCAGCAGCTTGTCCGTATCCTACGAGCAGTACGTC.

This chain uses TRBV11-3 with TRBJ2-1, with a weak D call TRBD1 (6 bases). This CDR3 has 12 residues. Trimming stripped 3 bases from V and 8 bases from J, with 8 bases between. CDR1 SGHNT and CDR2 YENEEA come from the germline V gene. The DNA of the CDR3 is TGTGCCAGCAGCTTCACAGGGTATGAGCAGTTCTTC. Protein: CASSFTGYEQFF.

This chain links TRBV12-3 or TRBV12-4 with TRBJ2-3; D gene unclear. CDR3 length: 12 amino acids. V lost 6 bases to trimming and J lost 7 bases, with 11 bases between them. The CDR3 here is CASSSLSHTQYF. The CDR3 DNA reads as TGTGCCAGCAGCTCCCTTAGCCATACGCAGTATTTT.